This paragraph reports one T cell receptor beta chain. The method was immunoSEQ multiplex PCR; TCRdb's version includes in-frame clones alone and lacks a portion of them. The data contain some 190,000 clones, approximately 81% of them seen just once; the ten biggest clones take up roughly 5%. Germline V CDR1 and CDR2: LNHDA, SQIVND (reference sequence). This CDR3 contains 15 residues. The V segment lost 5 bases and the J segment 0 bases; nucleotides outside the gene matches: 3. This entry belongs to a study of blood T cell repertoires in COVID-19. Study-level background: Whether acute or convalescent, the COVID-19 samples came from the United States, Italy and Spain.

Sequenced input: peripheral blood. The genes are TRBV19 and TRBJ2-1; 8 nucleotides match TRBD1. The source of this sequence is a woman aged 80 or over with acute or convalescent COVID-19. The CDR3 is CASSSQGGSYNEQFF. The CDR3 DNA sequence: TGTGCCAGTAGTTCACAGGGGGGCTCCTACAATGAGCAGTTCTTC.